This entry describes one T cell receptor (beta chain). This sample is part of a study of T cells expressing NK-cell markers. Each CDR3 protein gets one entry in TCRdb, which reprocessed the 5' RACE reads and gives no DNA. The sample holds some 500,000 distinct CDR3 sequences. CDR1 and CDR2 (germline): LGHNA, YNFKEQ. CDR3 size: 15 residues. The clonotype comes from a woman aged 45-65 years in good health. J is TRBJ1-5 and V is TRBV4-2. Sequenced: blood T cells: a sorted CD56 or NKG2C T cell subset, CD4+ or CD8+ T cells, or bulk PBMC T cells (not recorded which). Here the CDR3 reads CASSQVTSAGQPQHF.